Following are 8 T cell receptor beta chains from one sample sequenced in a study of breast tumors, draining lymph nodes, adjacent tissues. The lymph nodes were axillary draining lymph nodes from breast cancer patients. TCRdb analysed the multiplex PCR reads with MiXCR anew, one entry per CDR3 protein. The table has fewer than 200,000 distinct CDR3 sequences, about 33% seen once; the top ten hold around 4%. Sequenced input: axillary lymph node tissue. Receptors originate from a female donor with breast cancer. Some clones in this sample may be carry-over from other donors' samples.

With regard to this clonotype: It may be a read error: a sequence one base away is much more abundant. The CDR3 is CASSLSEKTGYFGNAIYF. The CDR3, as DNA: TGTGCCAGCAGCTTATCCGAAAAGACAGGGTACTTTGGAAACGCCATATATTTT. The J gene is TRBJ1-3, the V gene TRBV11-3; 7 bases agree with TRBD1. Germline loops: CDR1 SGHNT, CDR2 YENEEA. There are 18 residues in the CDR3.

About this clonotype itself: Its ends do not fully match the called genes, so a read error is possible. The chain couples TRBV10-3 to TRBJ2-5; the D is unclear. The CDR3 loop spans 15 amino acids. Germline values: CDR1 ENHRY, CDR2 SYGVKD. The CDR3 coding sequence is TGTGCCACCAGTTGGACGGAAGGGCCCGAAGAGACCCAGTACTTC. This codes for CATSWTEGPEETQYF.

Remarks on this clonotype: Because the CDR3 is missing its conserved closing phenylalanine or tryptophan, this is likely a read error. This chain joins TRBV9 and TRBJ2-6; 7 positions agree with TRBD1. The CDR3 totals 13 residues. Germline CDR1 SGDLS, CDR2 YYNGEE. The DNA of the CDR3 is TGTGCCAGCAGCGTTGAGGGGGCCACCGTCCTGACTTCC. Protein: CASSVEGATVLTS.

This clonotype was recorded only once. The chain has TRBV7-8 and TRBJ1-2; possible D gene TRBD1, 6 bases. Germline V lookup: CDR1 SGHVS, CDR2 FQNEAQ. The CDR3 extends over 14 amino acids. The germline V and J ends were trimmed by 7 bases and 4 bases, with 16 bases remaining between them. The CDR3 reads CASKWGDTAYGYTF. The CDR3 nucleotides read TGTGCCAGCAAGTGGGGGGACACCGCCTATGGCTACACCTTC.

This clonotype was recorded at least ten times. The V and J genes are TRBV20-1 and TRBJ2-5; 12 bases align to TRBD2. CDR1 and CDR2 (germline): DFQATT, SNEGSKA (reference sequence). The V and J ends lost 5 bases and 5 bases, in that order; junction bases with no gene match: 6. The CDR3 extends over 14 amino acids. The CDR3 DNA reads as TGCAGTGCTCAACTAGCGGGGGGCCGTGAGACCCAGTACTTC. It codes for CSAQLAGGRETQYF.

This clonotype was seen a few times. Since the CDR3 does not end with the conserved phenylalanine or tryptophan, this likely comes from a read error. The chain couples TRBV15 to TRBJ2-7; TRBD1 matches 8 bases. Germline-derived CDR1 and CDR2 are LNHNV and YYDKDF (reference sequence). The CDR3 loop spans 14 amino acids. CDR3 region: CATSSGTGSYEQYL. The CDR3 coding sequence is TGCGCCACCAGCAGTGGGACAGGTTCCTACGAGCAGTACCTC.

This clonotype was seen many times. The rearrangement links TRBV7-6 to TRBJ1-3, with D possibly being TRBD1 (6 bases). Trimming removed 2 bases from V and 2 bases from J, with 13 bases in between. Germline V CDR1 and CDR2: SGHVS, FNYEAQ. The length of the CDR3 is 16 residues. The CDR3 loop is CASSLFGQGTGNTIYF. Here the CDR3 DNA reads TGTGCCAGCAGCTTATTCGGGCAGGGGACTGGAAACACCATATATTTT.

The V call is TRBV11-3, the J call TRBJ2-3; D assignment may be TRBD1 or TRBD2 (6 bases each). V lost 0 bases, J lost 3 bases, and 16 bases lay in between. Germline CDR1 is SGHNT and CDR2 is YENEEA. This CDR3 is built from 17 residues. The CDR3, as DNA: TGTGCCAGCAGCTTAGACGTAGGAGGGCAGGGGACAGATACGCAGTATTTT. This gives the protein CASSLDVGGQGTDTQYF.